Below, 25 T cell receptor beta chains from the same sample are listed, as sequenced in a study of T cells and Merkel cell carcinoma outcomes. Some clones are missing from TCRdb's copy, which holds only in-frame ones; the method was immunoSEQ multiplex PCR. Of around 3,200 clones listed, approximately 92% are singletons. Sequenced material: tumor tissue from Merkel cell carcinoma. These receptors were obtained from a human donor with Merkel cell carcinoma.

About this clone itself: The identical CDR3 is also encoded by other nucleotide sequences in the sample. The rearrangement uses TRBV6-5 and TRBJ2-7, with D uncertain. Trimming removed 6 bases from V and 2 bases from J, with 11 bases in between. This CDR3 comprises 13 residues. CDR1 is MNHEY and CDR2 is SVGAGI in the germline V gene. The CDR3, as DNA: TGTGCCAGCAGCCTCAGTGGCCCCTACGAGCAGTACTTC. Its protein is CASSLSGPYEQYF.

This clone was observed a single time. The chain has TRBV27 and TRBJ2-7; 7 bases agree with TRBD1. V shed 5 bases and J 0 bases; nucleotides not matched to a gene: 7. Per the germline V gene, CDR1 is MNHEY and CDR2 is SMNVEV (reference sequence). There are 15 residues in the CDR3. CDR3: CASSPTGVGSYEQYF. The CDR3, as DNA: TGTGCCAGCAGTCCTACAGGGGTCGGCTCCTACGAGCAGTACTTC.

The V call is TRBV23-1, the J call TRBJ1-3; D unresolved. TRBV23-1 is recorded as an ORF, its role being uncertain. This CDR3 comprises 15 residues. V dropped 3 bases and J dropped 0 bases, with 9 bases sitting between them. The CDR3 protein is CASSQGRYSGNTIYF. CDR3 nucleotide sequence: TGCGCCAGCAGTCAGGGTAGATACTCTGGAAACACCATATATTTT.

The chain combines TRBV27 with TRBJ2-7; D possibly uses TRBD1 or TRBD2 (5 bases each). This CDR3 comprises 13 residues. Trimming left V 5 bases short and J 2 bases short, with 10 bases between. The V gene's germline CDR1 is MNHEY and CDR2 SMNVEV (reference sequence). The CDR3 here is CASSAGTTYEQYF. CDR3 DNA sequence: TGTGCCAGCAGTGCCGGGACGACCTACGAGCAGTACTTC.

This chain joins TRBV11-2 and TRBJ2-2; D tentatively reads TRBD1 or TRBD2 (6 bases each). This CDR3 is 15 amino acids long. The germline CDR1 and CDR2 sequences are SGHAT and FQNNGV. Between the trimmed V and J ends, which lost 6 bases and 0 bases, there was a span of 11 bases. CDR3 DNA sequence: TGTGCCAGCAGAAGGGGGGCAACGAACACCGGGGAGCTGTTTTTT. It encodes CASRRGATNTGELFF.

This rearrangement joins TRBV4-1 to TRBJ2-1; TRBD2 might be the D (6 bases). The length of the CDR3 is 16 residues. Deletions cut 4 bases from V and 0 bases from J, with 13 bases between. Germline V gene data show CDR1 as MGHRA and CDR2 as YSYEKL. The CDR3 is CASSRTTPSSYNEQFF. CDR3 nucleotide sequence: TGCGCCAGCAGCCGGACTACTCCAAGCTCCTACAATGAGCAGTTCTTC.

This clone showed up just once. The rearrangement uses TRBV7-9 and TRBJ1-2; perhaps TRBD1 as D (5 bases). CDR1 is SEHNR, CDR2 FQNEAQ, per germline (reference sequence). Trimming left V 7 bases short and J 2 bases short, with 20 bases between. The CDR3 has 16 amino acids. In DNA form, the CDR3 reads TGTGCCAGCACCTCACCCGGACAAGGCGGGAACTATGGCTACACCTTC. Translation gives CASTSPGQGGNYGYTF.

CDR3 sequence (DNA): TGTGCCAGCAGTCCCTCATGGGAATCCCGTGGCTACACCTTC. It encodes CASSPSWESRGYTF. The rearrangement uses TRBV27 and TRBJ1-2; D is uncertain. This CDR3 has 14 amino acids. Trimming took off 5 bases at V and 7 bases at J, with 17 bases between the two ends. Germline V CDR1 and CDR2: MNHEY, SMNVEV (reference sequence).

The chain uses TRBV7-6 and TRBJ1-1; tentative D call: TRBD1 (6 bases). Germline assignment: CDR1 SGHVS and CDR2 FNYEAQ. V was shortened by 5 bases and J by 5 bases, with 18 bases between the two germline ends. The CDR3 extends over 15 amino acids. The CDR3 loop reads CASSGGGQGRTEAFF. CDR3 nucleotide sequence: TGTGCCAGCAGCGGAGGGGGGCAGGGACGAACTGAAGCTTTCTTT.

The chain employs TRBV29-1 and TRBJ1-4; D possibly corresponds to TRBD1 (5 bases). Trimming shortened V by 6 bases and J by 8 bases, and 10 bases separated the two germline ends. This CDR3 region has 11 residues. Germline CDR1 and CDR2: SQVTM and ANQGSEA. For the CDR3, the DNA is TGCAGCGTCAGGGTTGGGGAAAAACTGTTTTTT. Its protein is CSVRVGEKLFF.

This clone was seen just once. This chain connects TRBV29-1 to TRBJ2-2; D gene ambiguous. The V and J ends lost 3 bases and 2 bases respectively, with 7 bases between them. Germline CDR1 is SQVTM and CDR2 is ANQGSEA. The CDR3 is 13 amino acids. CDR3 nucleotides: TGCAGCGTTGAGGGCCCCAACACCGGGGAGCTGTTTTTT. This encodes CSVEGPNTGELFF.

About this clone itself: Other DNA sequences in this sample translate to the same CDR3. J is TRBJ1-2 and V is TRBV30, with TRBD1 as a possible D gene (5 bases). This CDR3 region has 13 residues. Germline CDR1 GTSNPN, CDR2 SVGIG (reference sequence). The V and J ends lost 4 bases and 8 bases respectively, with 17 bases between them. CDR3 sequence (DNA): TGTGCCTGGAAGGGACCTAGTCTGGCCGGCTACACCTTC. Residues: CAWKGPSLAGYTF.

This rearrangement joins TRBV5-1 to TRBJ2-7; 14 bases match TRBD2. This CDR3 contains 19 residues. The trim removed 1 base at V and 3 bases at J, leaving 12 bases unmatched. CDR1 is SGHRS and CDR2 is YFSETQ in the germline V gene. This chain's CDR3 is CASSLSTETSGRVHYEQYF. CDR3 nucleotide sequence: TGCGCCAGCAGCTTGTCCACAGAGACTAGCGGGAGGGTCCACTACGAGCAGTACTTC.

The V call is TRBV9, the J call TRBJ1-1, with 7 bases that match TRBD1. The CDR3 is 14 residues long. Germline V gives CDR1 SGDLS, CDR2 YYNGEE. V trimming: 8 bases; J trimming: 4 bases; junction bases outside the gene matches: 11. The CDR3 protein is CARGQRVTSTEAFF. CDR3 DNA: TGTGCCAGGGGACAGAGGGTTACGAGCACTGAAGCTTTCTTT.

This clone turned up a few times. The chain's CDR3 is CASSPWAEAGELFF. The CDR3 region has the DNA TGCGCCAGCAGCCCGTGGGCCGAGGCCGGGGAGCTGTTTTTT. The V call is TRBV5-1, the J call TRBJ2-2; unclear D gene. CDR3 length: 14 residues. CDR1 SGHRS and CDR2 YFSETQ come from the germline V gene. V lost 4 bases and J 6 bases, leaving 13 bases between the germline ends.

The sample holds a few counts of this clone. The V gene is TRBV5-1, the J gene TRBJ1-1; D may be TRBD1 (5 bases). CDR1 and CDR2 from the germline V gene are SGHRS and YFSETQ. CDR3 length: 11 residues. V was clipped by 7 bases and J by 6 bases, with 10 bases between them. In DNA, the CDR3 is TGCGCCAGCGAGGGAGGGGCTGAAGCTTTCTTT. Its translation is CASEGGAEAFF.

This sequence joins TRBV30 and TRBJ2-1; 7 bases match TRBD2. CDR1 and CDR2 (germline): GTSNPN, SVGIG (reference sequence). Germline trimming cut 5 bases from V and 0 bases from J; bases unmatched to any gene: 4. This CDR3 is 14 amino acids long. CDR3 sequence: CAWGAGVSYNEQFF. The CDR3 DNA reads TGTGCCTGGGGGGCGGGGGTCTCCTACAATGAGCAGTTCTTC.

J is TRBJ1-5 and V is TRBV21-1; the D call TRBD1 from the table was never checked on the DNA. TRBV21-1 is a listed pseudogene. This CDR3 has 14 amino acids. CDR3 DNA: TGTGCCAGCAGTCCAGGGGGCCCTGGGCAGCCCCAGCATTTT. Residues: CASSPGGPGQPQHF.

The rearrangement uses TRBV15 and TRBJ1-2, with 9 bases matching TRBD1. V shed 2 bases and J 0 bases; nucleotides not matched to a gene: 7. The CDR3 consists of 17 residues. Germline lookup yields CDR1 LNHNV and CDR2 YYDKDF (reference sequence). The CDR3: CATSRHRDREANYGYTF. Written as DNA, the CDR3 is TGTGCCACCAGCAGACATCGGGACAGGGAGGCTAACTATGGCTACACCTTC.

Notes on this clone: One junction end disagrees with the germline gene, perhaps due to a read error. The chain links TRBV19 to TRBJ1-1; D is unclear. Germline CDR1 and CDR2: LNHDA and SQIVND (reference sequence). The CDR3 totals 14 residues. DNA for the CDR3: TGTGCCAGTACTCTACGGGGAATATCCACTGAAGCTTTTTTT. Translated: CASTLRGISTEAFF.

This chain links TRBV7-9 with TRBJ2-5, with a possible D match to TRBD1 (5 bases). Looked up from germline, CDR1 is SEHNR and CDR2 is FQNEAQ (reference sequence). V was cut by 1 base and J by 5 bases, with 14 bases left in between. CDR3 size: 15 residues. The CDR3 sequence is CASSLVGRAHETQYF. The CDR3 DNA sequence: TGTGCCAGCAGCTTAGTTGGCAGGGCCCACGAGACCCAGTACTTC.

The rearrangement uses TRBV28 and TRBJ2-7; D perhaps matches TRBD1 (7 bases). V lost 4 bases to trimming and J lost 4 bases, with 17 bases between them. Germline CDR1 MDHEN, CDR2 SYDVKM. The CDR3 sequence is 15 residues long. CDR3 residues: CASSSLAAGGYEQYF. The CDR3 DNA reads TGTGCCAGCAGTTCCTTGGCGGCAGGGGGGTACGAGCAGTACTTC. Variable domain in full (rest from reference TRBV28 and TRBJ2-7): DVKVTQSSRYLVKRTGEKVFLECVQDMDHENMFWYRQDPGLGLRLIYFSYDVKMKEKGDIPEGYSVSREKKERFSLILESASTNQTSMYLCASSSLAAGGYEQYFGPGTRLTVT.

The CDR3 nucleotides are TGTGCCAGCAGCTTAGAGGGGGCTGGTCGGGCCGAGCAGTACTTC. This codes for CASSLEGAGRAEQYF. The gene calls are TRBV7-2 and TRBJ2-7, with 7 bases fitting TRBD1. From germline, CDR1 is SGHTA and CDR2 FQGNSA. Unmatched junction bases numbered 9, after V lost 1 base and J lost 6 bases. CDR3 size: 15 residues.

The V gene is TRBV29-1, the J gene TRBJ1-1; D possibly corresponds to TRBD1 (6 bases). The length of the CDR3 is 12 residues. Trimming pared 5 bases from V and 8 bases from J, leaving 15 bases between. Germline V gives CDR1 SQVTM, CDR2 ANQGSEA. CDR3 amino acids: CSVRGQPFEAFF. The CDR3 DNA follows: TGCAGCGTTCGCGGACAGCCCTTCGAAGCTTTCTTT.

This chain joins TRBV4-1 and TRBJ2-1, with TRBD2 matching over 8 bases. The germline V gene encodes CDR1 MGHRA and CDR2 YSYEKL. The CDR3 is made up of 15 amino acids. With 3 bases clipped from V and 4 bases from J, the junction kept 5 bases outside the gene matches. The CDR3 region is CASSQGAGAYNEQFF. As DNA, the CDR3 is TGCGCCAGCAGCCAGGGAGCGGGGGCTTACAATGAGCAGTTCTTC.